One sample yielded the 6 T cell receptor beta chains listed below, sequenced in a study of blood T cell repertoires in COVID-19. Sequenced by immunoSEQ multiplex PCR; TCRdb stores in-frame clones only, minus some. This table holds about 60,000 clones, under 80% found once. Specimen: peripheral blood. The receptors stem from a human donor in a cohort sampled during active COVID-19.

The gene calls are TRBV7-8 and TRBJ2-7; 8 bases agree with TRBD2. J gave up 2 bases and V 5 bases, and 8 bases lay outside the gene matches. Germline assignment: CDR1 SGHVS and CDR2 FQNEAQ. This CDR3 region has 15 residues. The CDR3 DNA follows: TGTGCCAGCAGCCCAACAGCGGGAGAGACCTACGAGCAGTACTTC. Its translation is CASSPTAGETYEQYF.

This sequence joins TRBV11-2 and TRBJ2-5; TRBD2 matches 10 bases. The CDR3 contains 17 residues. The germline CDR1 and CDR2 sequences are SGHAT and FQNNGV. J gave up 5 bases and V 5 bases, and 14 bases lay outside the gene matches. Here the CDR3 reads CASSPGPSGRGGETQYF. CDR3 nucleotides: TGTGCCAGCAGCCCAGGCCCTAGCGGGAGAGGCGGGGAGACCCAGTACTTC.

The chain joins TRBV28 to TRBJ1-1; the D gene is possibly TRBD1 (6 bases). There are 15 residues in the CDR3. Trimming stripped 7 bases from V and 3 bases from J, with 18 bases between. Germline V lookup: CDR1 MDHEN, CDR2 SYDVKM. CDR3 DNA sequence: TGTGCCAGCACGAACCTGCGGGGGGCCGACACTGAAGCTTTCTTT. This gives the protein CASTNLRGADTEAFF.

The chain combines TRBV7-2 with TRBJ2-3; the D gene is possibly TRBD2 (6 bases). The CDR3 contains 13 residues. Between the trimmed V and J ends, which lost 4 bases and 9 bases, there was a span of 14 bases. Germline CDR1 SGHTA, CDR2 FQGNSA. This chain's CDR3 is CASSSQGLGTQYF. In nucleotides, the CDR3 is TGTGCCAGCAGCTCCCAGGGACTGGGAACGCAGTATTTT. Combining the CDR3 with reference TRBV7-2 and TRBJ2-3 gives the whole variable domain GAGVSQSPSNKVTEKGKDVELRCDPISGHTALYWYRQSLGQGLEFLIYFQGNSAPDKSGLPSDRFSAERTGGSVSTLTIQRTQQEDSAVYLCASSSQGLGTQYFGPGTRLTVL.

The CDR3 spells CASSLVSQSSSYPLHF. CDR3 in DNA: TGTGCCAGCAGCTTGGTTTCCCAGTCCTCCTCGTACCCCCTCCACTTT. The rearrangement links TRBV5-6 to TRBJ1-6; D uncertain. The CDR3 has 16 amino acids. V lost 0 bases and J lost 13, with 20 bases in between. The V gene's germline CDR1 is SGHDT and CDR2 YYEEEE. Variable domain in full (rest from reference TRBV5-6 and TRBJ1-6): DAGVTQSPTHLIKTRGQQVTLRCSPKSGHDTVSWYQQALGQGPQFIFQYYEEEERQRGNFPDRFSGHQFPNYSSELNVNALLLGDSALYLCASSLVSQSSSYPLHFGNGTRLTVT.

The chain uses TRBV2 and TRBJ2-7, with D perhaps matching TRBD2 (6 bases). Germline V gene sequence: CDR1 SNHLY, CDR2 FYNNEI. V was shortened by 8 bases and J by 0 bases, with 17 bases between the two germline ends. The CDR3 totals 15 residues. CDR3 region: CASGGLAPSSYEQYF. As DNA, the CDR3 is TGTGCCAGCGGCGGCCTAGCGCCCAGCTCCTACGAGCAGTACTTC.